These 19 T cell receptor beta chains originate from one sample sequenced in a study of naive and memory T cell subsets (dated by TCRdb to about 2017). The library was prepared using UMI-ligation and nested PCR. The sequencing machine was an Illumina MiSeq. The beta constant-region primer consisted of an equimolar mixture of two oligonucleotides that together covered TRBC1 and TRBC2. TCRdb's own reprocessing of the public reads used fastp at Q25 and MiXCR and kept productive beta chains. Entries are consolidated by CDR3 protein sequence, retaining the most common genes and DNA. Across this sample there are roughly 21,000 distinct CDR3 sequences, with 8% to 13% seen only once. Of the sample, over 15% falls within the top ten clones. The sample was central memory CD8+ T cells from blood. The sample's cell subset or site label is to be understood as: central memory, CD45RA- CD27+. These receptors came from a human donor in good health.

This clonotype has more than one count but fewer than ten. The chain joins TRBV6-2 or TRBV6-3 to TRBJ2-1; TRBD1 matches 8 bases. The V gene's germline CDR1 is MNHEY and CDR2 SVGEGT. The CDR3 contains 15 residues. V trimming: 1 base; J trimming: 6 bases; junction bases outside the gene matches: 5. CDR3 coding DNA: TGTGCCAGCAGTTACTGGCAGGGGGCCTCCAATGAGCAGTTCTTC. Translating it yields CASSYWQGASNEQFF.

The rearrangement uses TRBV5-5 and TRBJ1-4; D is perhaps TRBD1 (5 bases). This CDR3 comprises 13 residues. Germline V gene sequence: CDR1 SGHKS, CDR2 YYEKEE (reference sequence). The V end was cut by 4 bases, the J end by 8 bases, with 12 bases between. The CDR3 protein is CASSPHGGEKLFF. DNA for the CDR3: TGTGCCAGCAGCCCACACGGGGGGGAAAAACTGTTTTTT. Full variable domain (missing parts from reference TRBV5-5 and TRBJ1-4): DAGVTQSPTHLIKTRGQQVTLRCSPISGHKSVSWYQQVLGQGPQFIFQYYEKEERGRGNFPDRFSARQFPNYSSELNVNALLLGDSALYLCASSPHGGEKLFFGSGTQLSVL.

This clonotype was detected only a few times. The gene calls are TRBV6-2 or TRBV6-3 and TRBJ1-4; D is undetermined. CDR1 is MNHEY, CDR2 SVGEGT, per germline. The CDR3 contains 15 residues. Trimming took 3 bases from V and 0 from J, leaving 8 bases between them. CDR3 nucleotides: TGTGCCAGCAGTTATGGATGTGCAACTAATGAAAAACTGTTTTTT. This encodes CASSYGCATNEKLFF.

The chain joins TRBV6-1 to TRBJ2-7; D is possibly TRBD1 (6 bases). Germline assignment: CDR1 MNHNS and CDR2 SASEGT. Trimming removed 0 bases at V and 3 bases at J, with 9 bases between. The CDR3 spans 14 residues. In DNA, the CDR3 is TGTGCCAGCAGTGAAGCACAAGGGGGCTACGAGCAGTACTTC. Its protein is CASSEAQGGYEQYF.

The chain recombines TRBV7-6 with TRBJ2-1, with 13 bases fitting TRBD2. Per the germline V gene, CDR1 is SGHVS and CDR2 is FNYEAQ. The CDR3 is 17 residues long. Trimming cost V 5 bases and J 9 bases; bases outside gene matches: 13. In DNA form, the CDR3 reads TGTGCCAGCAGCGTACACACTAGCGGGAGGGCCCCCAGTGAGCAGTTCTTC. Its translation is CASSVHTSGRAPSEQFF.

This clonotype was seen more than once but under ten times. V usage is TRBV12-5 and J usage is TRBJ2-1; D is unresolved. Trimming cost V 0 bases and J 5 bases, with 11 bases left between them. Germline lookup yields CDR1 LGHNT and CDR2 FRNRAP. The CDR3 consists of 15 residues. In DNA form, the CDR3 reads TGTGCTAGTGGTTTGGTACGAATCGGTCACAATGAGCAGTTCTTC. Its translation: CASGLVRIGHNEQFF.

This clonotype came up a few times. This chain joins TRBV7-6 and TRBJ2-3; 9 bases match TRBD2. CDR1 and CDR2 (germline): SGHVS, FNYEAQ. V dropped 5 bases and J dropped 1; count of bases not matched to a gene: 10. The CDR3 spans 17 residues. The CDR3 is CASSPSGSGSGTDTQYF. Here the CDR3 DNA reads TGTGCCAGCAGCCCCAGCGGTAGCGGGAGCGGCACAGATACGCAGTATTTT.

The J gene is TRBJ1-6, the V gene TRBV5-6; a possible D gene is TRBD1 (6 bases). V was cut by 7 bases and J by 9 bases, with 17 bases left in between. The CDR3 runs 14 residues. CDR1 is SGHDT and CDR2 is YYEEEE in the germline V gene. The CDR3 reads CASLSTGSGSPLHF. As DNA, the CDR3 is TGTGCCAGCCTATCCACAGGGTCGGGTTCACCCCTCCACTTT. The full variable domain, its missing parts supplied by reference TRBV5-6 and TRBJ1-6, is DAGVTQSPTHLIKTRGQQVTLRCSPKSGHDTVSWYQQALGQGPQFIFQYYEEEERQRGNFPDRFSGHQFPNYSSELNVNALLLGDSALYLCASLSTGSGSPLHFGNGTRLTVT.

The V and J genes are TRBV18 and TRBJ2-2; either TRBD1 or TRBD2 may fit D (5 bases each). The CDR3 sequence is 16 residues long. CDR1 and CDR2 (germline): KGHSH, LQKENI. Trimming removed 3 bases from V and 0 bases from J, with 11 bases in between. Written as DNA, the CDR3 is TGTGCCAGCTCACCGGGGACCAGCGCGAACACCGGGGAGCTGTTTTTT. It yields the protein CASSPGTSANTGELFF.

The chain combines TRBV27 with TRBJ2-7, with a tentative D call TRBD1 (6 bases). The length of the CDR3 is 14 residues. V was cut by 5 bases and J by 0 bases, with 11 bases left in between. Germline-derived CDR1 and CDR2 are MNHEY and SMNVEV (reference sequence). CDR3 region: CASSLDSYSYEQYF. CDR3 in DNA: TGTGCCAGCAGTCTGGACAGTTACTCCTACGAGCAGTACTTC.

This clonotype was recorded at least ten times. The chain carries TRBV28 and TRBJ1-2; 7 nucleotides match TRBD1. Per the germline V gene, CDR1 is MDHEN and CDR2 is SYDVKM. The CDR3 covers 19 residues. V dropped 5 bases and J dropped 4; count of bases not matched to a gene: 22. CDR3 sequence reads: CASSTKQGLAGHYGYGYTF. CDR3 DNA: TGTGCCAGCAGTACCAAACAGGGGCTCGCGGGCCACTATGGCTATGGCTACACCTTC.

The table lists this clonotype with a few counts. The chain couples TRBV20-1 to TRBJ2-3; 7 nucleotides agree with TRBD2. Per the germline V gene, CDR1 is DFQATT and CDR2 is SNEGSKA (reference sequence). Losses at the gene ends were 6 bases for V and 5 bases for J; bases not matched to a gene: 11. The CDR3 sequence is 14 residues long. The CDR3 bases are TGCAGTGCCCCCAGGTTGGTAGCGGGAGATACGCAGTATTTT. Protein: CSAPRLVAGDTQYF.

With respect to this clonotype: It is likely a read error, because the conserved phenylalanine at the end of the CDR3 is missing. The rearrangement links TRBV7-2 to TRBJ2-7; weak D call: TRBD1 (5 bases). CDR1 and CDR2 from the germline V gene are SGHTA and FQGNSA. CDR3 size: 11 residues. Trimming removed 9 bases from V and 3 bases from J, with 9 bases in between. CDR3 nucleotide sequence: TGTGCCAGTGCCAGGGACTACGAGCAGTACCTC. It specifies CASARDYEQYL.

This sequence joins TRBV7-6 and TRBJ2-4; tentatively, D is TRBD1 or TRBD2 (6 bases each). V lost 1 base and J 4 bases, leaving 11 bases between the germline ends. Germline V lookup: CDR1 SGHVS, CDR2 FNYEAQ. CDR3 length: 15 amino acids. DNA of the CDR3: TGTGCCAGCAGCTTAGGTCCGGGGGCGAAAAACATTCAGTACTTC. Protein product: CASSLGPGAKNIQYF.

This clonotype was recorded a few times. This chain uses TRBV28 with TRBJ1-4, with a tentative D call TRBD1 (6 bases). Trimming pared 3 bases from V and 7 bases from J, leaving 12 bases between. The CDR3 consists of 14 residues. The germline gives CDR1 MDHEN, CDR2 SYDVKM. This CDR3 is CASSFPGGGEKLFF. CDR3 coding DNA: TGTGCCAGCAGTTTCCCGGGGGGCGGTGAAAAACTGTTTTTT.

The gene calls are TRBV2 and TRBJ2-1; TRBD2 is a possible D gene (5 bases). V shed 10 bases and J shed 1 base, with 11 bases lying between them. This CDR3 contains 13 residues. Germline CDR1 is SNHLY and CDR2 is FYNNEI. The DNA of the CDR3 is TGTGCCATCGAAGCGGTATCCTACAATGAGCAGTTCTTC. Translated, it gives CAIEAVSYNEQFF.

A few counts support this clonotype. The chain recombines TRBV9 with TRBJ1-4; D is ambiguous. Trimming removed 0 bases at V and 10 bases at J, with 7 bases between. The germline V gene encodes CDR1 SGDLS and CDR2 YYNGEE. The CDR3 is made up of 12 amino acids. For the CDR3, the DNA is TGTGCCAGCAGCGTAGACTCGTCAAAACTGTTTTTT. Encoded protein: CASSVDSSKLFF.

This clonotype appeared a few times. The chain couples TRBV28 to TRBJ2-1, with D tentatively TRBD2 (6 bases). Germline-derived CDR1 and CDR2 are MDHEN and SYDVKM. The CDR3 length is 14 residues. V lost 3 bases to trimming and J lost 5 bases, with 11 bases between them. Here the CDR3 reads CASSFRGGDNEQFF. The DNA for the CDR3 is TGTGCCAGCAGTTTTAGAGGCGGGGACAATGAGCAGTTCTTC.

This chain joins TRBV12-3 or TRBV12-4 and TRBJ2-5, with 14 nucleotides matching TRBD2. CDR3 length: 18 amino acids. Trimming cost V 6 bases and J 5 bases; bases outside gene matches: 14. CDR3 DNA: TGTGCCAGCAGCCAGACTAGCGGGAGGGTCGGACTTCGGGAGACCCAGTACTTC. As protein: CASSQTSGRVGLRETQYF.